The 27 T cell receptor beta chains presented below share a single source sample, sequenced in a study of regulatory T cells in long-lasting Graves disease. Through Arm-PCR of CDR3 regions and iRepertoire HTBI primers, TCR beta libraries were built. TCRdb re-called the multiplex PCR reads through MiXCR, storing one row per CDR3 protein. Here the sample spans 350,000 to 500,000 distinct CDR3 sequences, 21% being singletons. Time point specified: persistent/refractory GD, antithyroid drugs over 5 years with positive TRAb. The authors made the TCR library using RNA they extracted from PBMCs. Specimen: peripheral blood mononuclear cells (PBMCs), collected when the disease was refractory, from a patient treated with antithyroid drugs. The receptor source for this set is a female donor with Graves disease.

This clonotype was found many times. The chain has TRBV7-2 and TRBJ2-7; 11 positions agree with TRBD2. J was trimmed by 0 bases and V by 8 bases; bases with no gene match: 15. CDR3 length: 18 residues. Germline-derived CDR1 and CDR2 are SGHTA and FQGNSA. For the CDR3, the DNA is TGTGCCAGCGCAATCCCGGGACTAGCGGTATTAAGCTCCTACGAGCAGTACTTC. Encoded protein: CASAIPGLAVLSSYEQYF.

This clonotype was detected ten times or more. CDR3 protein: CASSSAGYDYGYTF. The CDR3 DNA sequence: TGTGCCAGCAGTTCGGCGGGGTATGACTATGGCTACACCTTC. The chain has TRBV7-2 and TRBJ1-2; the D is unclear. Trimming cost V 6 bases and J 3 bases, with 14 bases left between them. The CDR3 is made up of 14 amino acids. CDR1 SGHTA and CDR2 FQGNSA come from the germline V gene. Looking up the rest from reference TRBV7-2 and TRBJ1-2 gives the full variable domain: GAGVSQSPSNKVTEKGKDVELRCDPISGHTALYWYRQSLGQGLEFLIYFQGNSAPDKSGLPSDRFSAERTGGSVSTLTIQRTQQEDSAVYLCASSSAGYDYGYTFGSGTRLTVV.

A word on this clonotype: A much larger clone lies a single base off, so this may be a read error. This chain uses TRBV2 with TRBJ1-5; D ambiguous. This CDR3 region has 13 residues. The germline CDR1 and CDR2 sequences are SNHLY and FYNNEI. V was pared by 7 bases and J by 0 bases, with 7 bases between. In nucleotides, the CDR3 is TGTGCCAGCAAGGATTATAGCAATCAGCCCCAGCATTTT. This sequence encodes CASKDYSNQPQHF.

This rearrangement joins TRBV30 to TRBJ1-5; 10 bases match TRBD1. The CDR3 contains 16 residues. V lost 2 bases and J lost 5; bases outside the gene matches: 9. The germline CDR1 and CDR2 sequences are GTSNPN and SVGIG (reference sequence). The CDR3 is CAWSPPDRGLDQPQHF. CDR3 sequence (DNA): TGTGCCTGGAGTCCCCCCGACAGGGGGCTCGATCAGCCCCAGCATTTT.

This clonotype was seen at least ten times. J is TRBJ2-2 and V is TRBV28; D is unresolved. The germline CDR1 and CDR2 sequences are MDHEN and SYDVKM. V was pared by 3 bases and J by 5 bases, with 7 bases between. CDR3 length: 13 amino acids. Here the CDR3 DNA reads TGTGCCAGCAGTTTTTTTGGGACCGGGGAGCTGTTTTTT. Its translation: CASSFFGTGELFF.

This clonotype was detected only a few times. The chain joins TRBV6-1 to TRBJ2-6, with 8 bases fitting TRBD1. The V gene's germline CDR1 is MNHNS and CDR2 SASEGT. The CDR3 is 18 amino acids. V lost 6 bases and J lost 4; bases outside the gene matches: 14. The CDR3, as DNA: TGTGCCAGCAGCTATGGGACAGGCCTCTCAAGGGGGGCCAACGTCCTGACTTTC. This translates into CASSYGTGLSRGANVLTF.

This clonotype was picked up one time. With a much larger clone just one base away, this may be a read error. The rearrangement joins TRBV6-1 to TRBJ2-7, with a weak D call TRBD2 (6 bases). CDR3 length equals 14 residues. Germline CDR1 and CDR2: MNHNS and SASEGT. V shed 4 bases and J shed 6 bases, with 16 bases lying between them. The DNA for the CDR3 is TGTGCCAGCAGTGGACAGAGGGCAGCGGGCGAGCAGTACTTC. The encoded protein is CASSGQRAAGEQYF.

Only a few counts were recorded for this clonotype. The chain uses TRBV20-1 and TRBJ1-5; 8 bases align to TRBD1. Germline CDR1 reads DFQATT; CDR2 reads SNEGSKA (reference sequence). Trimming took 3 bases from V and 1 from J; bases not matched to a gene: 2. The CDR3 sequence is 14 residues long. CDR3 residues: CSASRGPSNQPQHF. The DNA of the CDR3 is TGCAGTGCTAGCAGGGGGCCGAGCAATCAGCCCCAGCATTTT.

This clonotype was found many times. This chain connects TRBV6-1 to TRBJ2-4; a weak D match, TRBD1 (5 bases). This CDR3 has 16 amino acids. V was shortened by 6 bases and J by 0 bases, with 15 bases between the two germline ends. Germline V gene lookup returns CDR1 MNHNS and CDR2 SASEGT. CDR3 bases: TGTGCCAGCAGCTCCCGGCAGCAGGGAGCCAAAAACATTCAGTACTTC. Its protein product is CASSSRQQGAKNIQYF.

This clonotype was seen at least ten times. This rearrangement joins TRBV13 to TRBJ2-7; D remains unclear. V was shortened by 3 bases and J by 0 bases, with 12 bases between the two germline ends. Germline V CDR1 and CDR2: PRHDT, FYEKMQ (reference sequence). The CDR3 is 15 amino acids. The CDR3 DNA reads TGTGCCAGCAGCTTCGGTAGGCCGAACTCCTACGAGCAGTACTTC. The encoded protein is CASSFGRPNSYEQYF.

The sample holds a few counts of this clonotype. This chain links TRBV6-4 with TRBJ2-6, with TRBD1 matching over 8 bases. The germline V gene encodes CDR1 MRHNA and CDR2 SNTAGT. V lost 4 bases and J lost 0; bases outside the gene matches: 8. This CDR3 region has 18 residues. In DNA, the CDR3 is TGTGCCAGCAGTGCAGGGGGCTCTACCAACTCTGGGGCCAACGTCCTGACTTTC. Protein sequence: CASSAGGSTNSGANVLTF.

This clonotype was detected ten times or more. The gene calls are TRBV7-9 and TRBJ2-5; 9 bases match TRBD2. CDR3 length equals 14 residues. The J segment lost 4 bases and the V segment lost 4 bases, leaving 4 bases of the junction unmatched. Germline assignment: CDR1 SEHNR and CDR2 FQNEAQ (reference sequence). The CDR3 protein is CASSSVSGRETQYF. CDR3 nucleotides: TGTGCCAGCAGCTCCGTTAGCGGGAGAGAGACCCAGTACTTC.

The chain carries TRBV29-1 and TRBJ2-7; 9 positions agree with TRBD1. The CDR3 sequence is 16 residues long. Looked up from germline, CDR1 is SQVTM and CDR2 is ANQGSEA. The ends lost 6 bases at V and 3 bases at J; junction bases unmatched: 15. Written as DNA, the CDR3 is TGCAGCGTGCGGGGGATGGTGACAGGGGGGTTCTACGAGCAGTACTTC. Amino acid sequence: CSVRGMVTGGFYEQYF.

V usage is TRBV5-1 and J usage is TRBJ2-7, with D perhaps given as TRBD1 or TRBD2 (5 bases each). Germline lookup yields CDR1 SGHRS and CDR2 YFSETQ. V was shortened by 4 bases and J by 5 bases, with 16 bases between the two germline ends. This CDR3 is 14 amino acids long. This CDR3 reads CASSPGGAGDEQYF. CDR3 in DNA: TGCGCCAGCAGCCCCGGTGGGGCCGGGGACGAGCAGTACTTC.

This clonotype was seen a handful of times. The chain joins TRBV10-3 to TRBJ2-2, with 11 bases aligning to TRBD2. From germline, CDR1 is ENHRY and CDR2 SYGVKD. The CDR3 consists of 15 residues. With 4 bases clipped from V and 5 bases from J, the junction kept 3 bases outside the gene matches. CDR3 sequence: CAISGTSGSTGELFF. For the CDR3, the DNA is TGTGCCATCAGTGGCACTAGCGGGAGTACCGGGGAGCTGTTTTTT.

The chain combines TRBV19 with TRBJ1-5, with no clear D. Germline values: CDR1 LNHDA, CDR2 SQIVND (reference sequence). Trimming cost V 5 bases and J 0 bases, with 17 bases left between them. This CDR3 region has 17 residues. The CDR3 region is CASSPPAASYSNQPQHF. In nucleotides, the CDR3 is TGTGCCAGTAGTCCCCCCGCAGCATCCTATAGCAATCAGCCCCAGCATTTT.

There are many counts of this clonotype. The gene calls are TRBV29-1 and TRBJ2-5; no reliable D call. The CDR3 extends over 12 amino acids. V was cut by 3 bases and J by 4 bases, with 9 bases left in between. The germline V gene encodes CDR1 SQVTM and CDR2 ANQGSEA. The CDR3 loop reads CSVENDGETQYF. The DNA for the CDR3 is TGCAGCGTTGAGAACGATGGAGAGACCCAGTACTTC.

This clonotype came up many times. The chain recombines TRBV27 with TRBJ2-5; 7 bases align to TRBD1. The CDR3 sequence is 16 residues long. Trimming removed 0 bases from V and 3 bases from J; junction bases left unmatched: 7. Germline CDR1 is MNHEY and CDR2 is SMNVEV (reference sequence). The DNA for the CDR3 is TGTGCCAGCAGTTTATCGAGGTGGGGGACAGAAGAGACCCAGTACTTC. It yields the protein CASSLSRWGTEETQYF.

This clonotype was counted at least ten times. The chain carries TRBV2 and TRBJ2-7; D remains ambiguous. The CDR3 has 12 residues. Germline V lookup: CDR1 SNHLY, CDR2 FYNNEI. V was trimmed by 2 bases and J by 2 bases, leaving 4 bases between them. The CDR3 DNA is TGTGCCAGCAGTGAACTGACCTACGAGCAGTACTTC. This sequence encodes CASSELTYEQYF.

This rearrangement joins TRBV29-1 to TRBJ2-7; no definite D call. Per the germline V gene, CDR1 is SQVTM and CDR2 is ANQGSEA. Trimming shortened V by 6 bases and J by 0 bases, and 12 bases separated the two germline ends. The length of the CDR3 is 13 residues. CDR3 sequence reads: CSVVGRSSYEQYF. The CDR3 DNA reads as TGCAGCGTCGTTGGACGGAGCTCCTACGAGCAGTACTTC.

About this clonotype itself: A much larger clone differs by one base, so this may be a read error. The V and J genes are TRBV3-1 and TRBJ2-6, with a tentative D call TRBD1 (5 bases). The CDR3 extends over 15 amino acids. Germline CDR1 reads LGHDT; CDR2 reads YNNKEL (reference sequence). In DNA, the CDR3 is TGTGCCAGCAGCCAGGACAACTCTGGGGCCAACGCCCTGACTTTC. Translated: CASSQDNSGANALTF.

This chain connects TRBV19 to TRBJ1-1; maybe TRBD1 (5 bases). The V end was cut by 6 bases, the J end by 0 bases, with 11 bases between. The CDR3 covers 14 residues. Per germline, CDR1 LNHDA and CDR2 SQIVND (reference sequence). Here the CDR3 DNA reads TGTGCCAGTAGCTCGGGGCTCATGAACACTGAAGCTTTCTTT. Translation: CASSSGLMNTEAFF.

Comment on this clonotype: A read error may be the cause here, since a much bigger clone is one base away. This chain joins TRBV20-1 and TRBJ1-2, with a tentative D call TRBD1 (5 bases). The CDR3 spans 14 residues. Trimming removed 5 bases at V and 5 bases at J, with 18 bases between. Germline V gives CDR1 DFQATT, CDR2 SNEGSKA (reference sequence). The CDR3 DNA follows: TGCAGTGCTGGGGGGGTCAGCCAGTATTATGGCTACACCTTC. Protein sequence: CSAGGVSQYYGYTF.

This clonotype was observed at least ten times. CDR3 in DNA: TGTGCCATCAAACGACGGGGACAGCTTAAAATGAACACTGAAGCTTTCTTT. It translates to CAIKRRGQLKMNTEAFF. The gene calls are TRBV6-1 and TRBJ1-1, with 7 bases fitting TRBD1. The CDR3 length is 17 residues. The V and J ends lost 10 bases and 0 bases, in that order; junction bases with no gene match: 17. Germline CDR1 is MNHNS and CDR2 is SASEGT.

The chain employs TRBV9 and TRBJ2-2, with TRBD1 matching over 9 bases. This CDR3 region has 15 residues. The J segment lost 5 bases and the V segment lost 1 base, leaving 3 bases of the junction unmatched. CDR1 is SGDLS, CDR2 YYNGEE, per germline. The CDR3 is CASSVTGGLTGELFF. The CDR3 bases are TGTGCCAGCAGCGTAACAGGGGGCTTGACCGGGGAGCTGTTTTTT.

This clonotype was counted a single time. V gene TRBV5-5 combines with J gene TRBJ2-4, with 7 bases aligning to TRBD2. The V gene's germline CDR1 is SGHKS and CDR2 YYEKEE (reference sequence). The CDR3 contains 15 residues. Trimming removed 4 bases from V and 0 bases from J; junction bases left unmatched: 4. The CDR3 DNA reads as TGTGCCAGCAGCCGGACTAGGGAAGCCAAAAACATTCAGTACTTC. Its translation: CASSRTREAKNIQYF.

Only a few counts were recorded for this clonotype. V and J are TRBV5-4 and TRBJ2-3; 12 bases are a match to TRBD1. CDR1 and CDR2 (germline): SGHNT, YYREEE (reference sequence). CDR3 length equals 16 residues. J lost 8 bases, V lost 4 bases, and 11 bases had no gene match. CDR3 sequence reads: CASSLGTGGALGTQYF. In DNA, the CDR3 is TGTGCCAGCAGCCTTGGGACAGGGGGCGCGTTAGGTACGCAGTATTTT.